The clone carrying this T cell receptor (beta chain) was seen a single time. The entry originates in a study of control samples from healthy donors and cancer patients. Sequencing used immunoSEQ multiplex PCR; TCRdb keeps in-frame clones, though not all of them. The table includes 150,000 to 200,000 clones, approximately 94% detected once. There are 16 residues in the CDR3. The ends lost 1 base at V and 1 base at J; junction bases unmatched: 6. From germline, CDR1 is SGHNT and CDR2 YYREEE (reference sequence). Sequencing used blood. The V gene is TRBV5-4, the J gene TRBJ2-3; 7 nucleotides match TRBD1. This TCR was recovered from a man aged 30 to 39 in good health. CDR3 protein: CASSLRSQGGTDTQYF. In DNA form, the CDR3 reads TGTGCCAGCAGCTTGAGGAGTCAGGGGGGCACAGATACGCAGTATTTT.